The clone carrying this T cell receptor (beta chain) was detected a few times. Its target is not known. Treatment in this sample: 10-day PBMC culture with coronavirus spike peptide pools or control peptides (ViraFEST assay). The Oncomine TCR Beta short-read assay was what sequenced the DNA obtained from cultured CD4+ T cells. TCRdb reanalysed the PCR reads using MiXCR and keeps one entry per CDR3 protein. The repertoire holds about 26,000 distinct CDR3 sequences, with 40% to 45% as singletons. This sample is part of a study of vaccination and CD4 T cells after COVID-19. Study-level points and caveats: Looking at convalescent patients, a median roughly 83% of reactive clones were present only post-vaccination.

Germline trimming cut 2 bases from V and 1 base from J; bases unmatched to any gene: 7. Germline-derived CDR1 and CDR2 are SGHTA and FQGTGA. There are 16 residues in the CDR3. The sample consisted of CD4+ T cells from blood, cultured in vitro. The chain couples TRBV7-3 to TRBJ1-1; TRBD1 agrees at 7 bases. The receptor was isolated from a human donor who had recovered from COVID-19. The CDR3 region has the DNA TGTGCCAGCAGCTTACAGCCGGCAGGGGGGAACACTGAAGCTTTCTTT. Protein sequence: CASSLQPAGGNTEAFF.